This TCR beta chain stems from a study of prognosis after radiotherapy for stage I lung cancer. This CDR3 has 16 amino acids. CDR1 is MDHEN, CDR2 SYDVKM, per germline. As concerns this clonotype: Its antigen remains unidentified. Compared with germline, one end of the junction differs, possibly owing to a read error.

Broader study findings: The study found that unique TCR clone counts fell after stereotactic body radiation therapy, median approximately 9,600 versus 7,200.

Genomic DNA served as the source from which two-round multiplex PCR generated TCR beta CDR3 amplicons. Primers were specific to each TRBV and TRBJ gene in first-round PCR. TCRdb ran MiXCR on the multiplex PCR reads and lists one entry per CDR3 protein. The sample lists about 26,000 distinct CDR3 sequences, about 41% occurring once. This sample comprised PBMCs, obtained before or after stereotactic body radiation therapy (not recorded which). The chain recombines TRBV28 with TRBJ1-6, with D maybe TRBD1 (6 bases). The sequence was obtained from a donor over 45 with non-small cell lung cancer. The CDR3 loop reads CASTGQGSSHNSPLHF. As DNA, the CDR3 is TGTGCCAGCACAGGGCAGGGGTCCTCCCATAATTCACCCCTCCACTTT.